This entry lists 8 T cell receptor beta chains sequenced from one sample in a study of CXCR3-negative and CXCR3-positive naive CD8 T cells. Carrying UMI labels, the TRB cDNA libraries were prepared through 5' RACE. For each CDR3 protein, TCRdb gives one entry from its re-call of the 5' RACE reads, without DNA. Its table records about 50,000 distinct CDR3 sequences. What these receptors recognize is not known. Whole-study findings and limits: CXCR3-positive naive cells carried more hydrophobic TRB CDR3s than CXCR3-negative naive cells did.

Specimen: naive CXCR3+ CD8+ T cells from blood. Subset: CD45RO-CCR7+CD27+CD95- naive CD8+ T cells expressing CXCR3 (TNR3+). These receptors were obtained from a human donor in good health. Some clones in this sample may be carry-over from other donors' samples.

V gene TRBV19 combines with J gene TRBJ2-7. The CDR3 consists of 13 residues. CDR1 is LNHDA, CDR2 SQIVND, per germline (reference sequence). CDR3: CASSLQGPYEQYF.

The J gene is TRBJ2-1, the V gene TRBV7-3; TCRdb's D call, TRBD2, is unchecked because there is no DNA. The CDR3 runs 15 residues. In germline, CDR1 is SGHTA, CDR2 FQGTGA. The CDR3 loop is CTSSPAGGSYNEQFF.

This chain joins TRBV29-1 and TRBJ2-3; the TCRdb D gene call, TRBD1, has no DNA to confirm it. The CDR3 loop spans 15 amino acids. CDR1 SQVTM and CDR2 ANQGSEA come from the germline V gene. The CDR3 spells CSVDGQGARTDTQYF.

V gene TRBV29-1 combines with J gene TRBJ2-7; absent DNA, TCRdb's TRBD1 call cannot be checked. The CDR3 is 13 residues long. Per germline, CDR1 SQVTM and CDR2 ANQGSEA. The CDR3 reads CSVEGAGNYEQYF.

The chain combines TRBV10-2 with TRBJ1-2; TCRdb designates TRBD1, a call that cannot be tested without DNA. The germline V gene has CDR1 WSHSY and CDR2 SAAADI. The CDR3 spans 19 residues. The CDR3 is CASSTNLRGADLFNYGYTF.

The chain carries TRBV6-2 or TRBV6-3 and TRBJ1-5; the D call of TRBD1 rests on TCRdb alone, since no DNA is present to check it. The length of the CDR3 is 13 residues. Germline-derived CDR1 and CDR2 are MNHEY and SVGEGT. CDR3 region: CASEGQGNQPQHF.

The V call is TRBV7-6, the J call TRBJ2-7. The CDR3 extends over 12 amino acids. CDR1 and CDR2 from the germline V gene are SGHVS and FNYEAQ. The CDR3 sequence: CASSQAIHEQYF.

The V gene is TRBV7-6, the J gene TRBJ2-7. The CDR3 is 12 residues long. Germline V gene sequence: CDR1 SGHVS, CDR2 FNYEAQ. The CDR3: CASSSRFYEQYF.